Listed below are T cell receptor beta chains from one sample, sequenced in a study of control samples from healthy donors and cancer patients. Here immunoSEQ multiplex PCR was the method, and the copy in TCRdb shows in-frame clones only, minus some. The sample records 200,000 to 250,000 clones, 85% to 95% being singletons. The sequenced material came from blood. The receptors derive from a man between 50 and 59 years old in good health. The CDR3 runs from the conserved cysteine through the conserved F or W.

v_call,j_call,cdr3_aa
TRBV29-1,TRBJ1-3,CSVDFGSTIYF
TRBV6-5,TRBJ2-7,CASRGTGTTYEQYF
TRBV29-1,TRBJ2-2,CSVPQGDAGELFF
TRBV7-9,TRBJ1-1,CASTRDGLNTEAFF
TRBV9,TRBJ1-2,CASSVLGTTTNYGYTF
TRBV19,TRBJ2-2,CASSIGQGGVGELFF
TRBV5-4,TRBJ1-1,CASSFGWTDTEAFF
TRBV5-1,TRBJ2-2,CASSPSSRGGTGELFF
TRBV5-1,TRBJ2-5,CASSFEHQETQYF
TRBV19,TRBJ2-1,CASKDRGPFNEQFF
TRBV2,TRBJ1-2,CASSVSQGAYGYTF
TRBV4-3,TRBJ2-7,CASSQDPNSAYEQYF
TRBV9,TRBJ2-3,CASSESGRRTDTQYF
TRBV24-1,TRBJ1-2,CATSDTGTGLQGGYTF
TRBV25-1,TRBJ2-5,CASSPPGTGTETQYF
TRBV3-1/TRBV3-2,TRBJ1-6,CASSQGGTGGTPLHF
TRBV10-2,TRBJ1-1,CASRMVSMNTEAFF
TRBV21-1,TRBJ1-1,CASSRRVEGFTEAFF
TRBV5-4,TRBJ2-5,CASSLAASQETQYF
TRBV18,TRBJ2-2,CASSPPGQGAIGELFF
TRBV6-5,TRBJ2-1,CASSYNSIPPNEQFF
TRBV5-5,TRBJ1-2,CASSLDSGFNYGYTF
TRBV5-1,TRBJ1-6,CASSLKRADRNSPLHF
TRBV7-8,TRBJ1-5,CASSLYDQPQHF
TRBV14,TRBJ2-7,CASSQGGSGTYEQYF
TRBV18,TRBJ2-3,CASSPIRTGTDTQYF
TRBV5-1,TRBJ1-2,CASSGGTTTNYGYTF
TRBV3-1/TRBV3-2,TRBJ1-5,CASSQGPPGIQPQHF
TRBV7-2,TRBJ2-1,CASSLSRASEQFF
TRBV5-1,TRBJ1-4,CASSPAKSFATNEKLFF
TRBV5-4,TRBJ1-6,CASSPHGGTGYSPLHF
TRBV19,TRBJ2-1,CASTSRGSNNEQFF